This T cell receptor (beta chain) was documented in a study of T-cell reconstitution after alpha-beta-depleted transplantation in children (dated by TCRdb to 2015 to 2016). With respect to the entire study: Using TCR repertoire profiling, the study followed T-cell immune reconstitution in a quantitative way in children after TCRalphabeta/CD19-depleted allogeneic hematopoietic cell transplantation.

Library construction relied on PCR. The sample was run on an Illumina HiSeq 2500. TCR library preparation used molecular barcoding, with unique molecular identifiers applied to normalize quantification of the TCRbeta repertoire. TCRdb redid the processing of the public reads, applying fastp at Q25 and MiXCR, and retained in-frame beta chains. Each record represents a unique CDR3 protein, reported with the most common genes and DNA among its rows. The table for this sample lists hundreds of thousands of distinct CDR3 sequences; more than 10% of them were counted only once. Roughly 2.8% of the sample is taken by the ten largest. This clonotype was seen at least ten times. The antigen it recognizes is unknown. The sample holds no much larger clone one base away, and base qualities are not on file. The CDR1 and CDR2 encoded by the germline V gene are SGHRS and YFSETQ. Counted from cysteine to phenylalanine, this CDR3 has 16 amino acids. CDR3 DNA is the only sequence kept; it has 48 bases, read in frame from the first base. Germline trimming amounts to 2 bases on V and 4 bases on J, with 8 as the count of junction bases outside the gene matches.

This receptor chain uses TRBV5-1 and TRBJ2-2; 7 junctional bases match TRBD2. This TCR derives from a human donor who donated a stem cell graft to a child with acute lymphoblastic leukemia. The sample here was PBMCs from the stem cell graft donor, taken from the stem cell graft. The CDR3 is CASSLRLALGTGELFF. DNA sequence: TGCGCCAGCAGCTTACGACTAGCCTTGGGCACCGGGGAGCTGTTTTTT.